The 29 T cell receptor beta chains below come from one sample, sequenced in a study of blood T cell repertoires in COVID-19. The assay was immunoSEQ multiplex PCR, and TCRdb's table has in-frame clones only and misses some. Counted here are approximately 210,000 clones, 84% occurring once; the ten biggest clones make up 20%. Sequences were obtained from peripheral blood. These receptors came from a man younger than 40 with active or convalescent COVID-19.

This clone was seen a few times. This rearrangement joins TRBV5-6 to TRBJ1-5; the D gene is possibly TRBD1 (5 bases). This CDR3 has 14 residues. Germline V lookup: CDR1 SGHDT, CDR2 YYEEEE. Trimming cost V 4 bases and J 5 bases, with 13 bases left between them. DNA for the CDR3: TGTGCCAGCAGCCTGGGGGGGGTCCATCAGCCCCAGCATTTT. Its protein is CASSLGGVHQPQHF.

The chain recombines TRBV3-1 (or the pseudogene TRBV3-2) with TRBJ1-2; D is perhaps TRBD1 (5 bases). Germline values: CDR1 LGHDT, CDR2 YNNKEL (reference sequence). The CDR3 runs to 13 residues. The V gene lost 4 bases and the J gene lost 7 bases, with 13 bases spanning the gap. The CDR3 nucleotides read TGTGCCAGCAGCCTCCGGGGGACGAGTGGCTACACCTTC. It encodes CASSLRGTSGYTF.

This chain uses TRBV7-2 with TRBJ1-2; 7 bases match TRBD1. Looked up from germline, CDR1 is SGHTA and CDR2 is FQGNSA. The length of the CDR3 is 17 residues. Unmatched junction bases numbered 15, after V lost 1 base and J lost 7 bases. The CDR3 loop is CASSLVWEQGIIRGYTF. DNA of the CDR3: TGTGCCAGCAGCTTAGTTTGGGAACAGGGGATTATCCGTGGCTACACCTTC.

The gene calls are TRBV28 and TRBJ1-4, with TRBD1 matching over 10 bases. Germline lookup yields CDR1 MDHEN and CDR2 SYDVKM. This CDR3 has 16 residues. Unmatched junction bases numbered 10, after V lost 5 bases and J lost 7 bases. The CDR3, as DNA: TGTGCCAGCAGTGACCCGACAGGGGGCAATGGTGAAAAACTGTTTTTT. Its protein product is CASSDPTGGNGEKLFF. The whole variable domain, filled in from reference TRBV28 and TRBJ1-4, reads DVKVTQSSRYLVKRTGEKVFLECVQDMDHENMFWYRQDPGLGLRLIYFSYDVKMKEKGDIPEGYSVSREKKERFSLILESASTNQTSMYLCASSDPTGGNGEKLFFGSGTQLSVL.

The chain is built from TRBV6-5 and TRBJ1-3, with TRBD1 identical over 12 bases. Germline V lookup: CDR1 MNHEY, CDR2 SVGAGI. Trimming cost V 2 bases and J 11 bases; bases outside gene matches: 4. The CDR3 loop spans 14 amino acids. The CDR3 bases are TGTGCCAGCAGTTACACGGGACAGGGGGCGTCCATATATTTT. Amino acids: CASSYTGQGASIYF.

On this clone itself: The same CDR3 can be traced to other DNA sequences in this sample. This chain connects TRBV9 to TRBJ2-7, with D maybe TRBD1 (6 bases). Deletions cut 0 bases from V and 1 base from J, with 11 bases between. The CDR3 runs to 15 residues. Germline loops: CDR1 SGDLS, CDR2 YYNGEE. The CDR3 region is CASSVGGTSSYEQYF. The CDR3 region has the DNA TGTGCCAGCAGCGTAGGGGGGACATCATCCTACGAGCAGTACTTC.

V is TRBV7-2 and J is TRBJ1-5; D is undetermined. The CDR3 has 13 residues. Germline V gives CDR1 SGHTA, CDR2 FQGNSA. Trimming took off 4 bases at V and 4 bases at J, with 8 bases between the two ends. CDR3 nucleotides: TGTGCCAGCAGCTCAGCCGGGAATCAGCCCCAGCATTTT. Its protein is CASSSAGNQPQHF. The variable domain in full, with the rest retrieved from reference TRBV7-2 and TRBJ1-5, is GAGVSQSPSNKVTEKGKDVELRCDPISGHTALYWYRQSLGQGLEFLIYFQGNSAPDKSGLPSDRFSAERTGGSVSTLTIQRTQQEDSAVYLCASSSAGNQPQHFGDGTRLSIL.

This chain joins TRBV24-1 and TRBJ1-2; a weak D match, TRBD1 (6 bases). This CDR3 has 13 residues. Trimming took 6 bases from V and 6 from J, leaving 13 bases between them. CDR1 and CDR2 (germline): KGHDR, SFDVKD. The CDR3 DNA reads as TGTGCCACCAGTCCCAGGGGCGCCAATGGCTACACCTTC. It encodes CATSPRGANGYTF.

The rearrangement links TRBV5-1 to TRBJ2-2; 11 bases are shared with TRBD2. The CDR3 loop spans 21 amino acids. Losses at the gene ends were 0 bases for V and 2 bases for J; bases not matched to a gene: 15. Germline V gene lookup returns CDR1 SGHRS and CDR2 YFSETQ. As DNA, the CDR3 is TGCGCCAGCAGCTTGGCATCGACTCTTCTCGGACTAGCGGGTAACACCGGGGAGCTGTTTTTT. This sequence encodes CASSLASTLLGLAGNTGELFF.

This chain connects TRBV6-2 or TRBV6-3 to TRBJ2-1; D gene ambiguous. Trimming left V 2 bases short and J 6 bases short, with 11 bases between. The CDR3 covers 14 residues. Germline lookup yields CDR1 MNHEY and CDR2 SVGEGT. CDR3 nucleotide sequence: TGTGCCAGCAGTTACGCTAGGCTTACCAATGAGCAGTTCTTC. Translation gives CASSYARLTNEQFF.

As DNA, the CDR3 is TGTGCCAGCAGCTATCGGACAGGGGGCACAAGCTCCTATGGCTACACCTTC. Encoded protein: CASSYRTGGTSSYGYTF. The gene calls are TRBV5-5 and TRBJ1-2; 11 nucleotides match TRBD1. Germline lookup yields CDR1 SGHKS and CDR2 YYEKEE (reference sequence). The CDR3 is 17 amino acids. The ends lost 3 bases at V and 4 bases at J; junction bases unmatched: 11.

In regard to this clone: Other DNA sequences in the sample encode the same CDR3. The V call is TRBV6-5, the J call TRBJ1-5, with unresolved D. The CDR3 is 12 residues long. The germline V and J ends were trimmed by 5 bases and 7 bases, with 9 bases remaining between them. Germline V lookup: CDR1 MNHEY, CDR2 SVGAGI. The CDR3 loop is CASSRGGQPQHF. Written as DNA, the CDR3 is TGTGCCAGCAGTCGGGGAGGCCAGCCCCAGCATTTT.

CDR3 loop: CASSLANGGSYEQYF. CDR3 nucleotide sequence: TGCGCCAGCAGCTTGGCCAATGGAGGATCCTACGAGCAGTACTTC. The chain recombines TRBV5-1 with TRBJ2-7; TRBD2 is a possible D gene (5 bases). The CDR3 consists of 15 residues. V was cut by 0 bases and J by 1 base, with 11 bases left in between. The V gene's germline CDR1 is SGHRS and CDR2 YFSETQ. The variable domain in full, with the rest retrieved from reference TRBV5-1 and TRBJ2-7, is KAGVTQTPRYLIKTRGQQVTLSCSPISGHRSVSWYQQTPGQGLQFLFEYFSETQRNKGNFPGRFSGRQFSNSRSEMNVSTLELGDSALYLCASSLANGGSYEQYFGPGTRLTVT.

The chain recombines TRBV27 with TRBJ2-2; D remains unclear. The CDR3 is 15 amino acids. CDR1 MNHEY and CDR2 SMNVEV come from the germline V gene (reference sequence). Trimming cost V 5 bases and J 0 bases, with 10 bases left between them. CDR3 sequence (DNA): TGTGCCAGCAGTAATGACGGAGCGAACACCGGGGAGCTGTTTTTT. As protein: CASSNDGANTGELFF.

The chain is built from TRBV28 and TRBJ1-2; D is possibly TRBD1 (6 bases). The CDR3 is 13 amino acids. CDR1 and CDR2 (germline): MDHEN, SYDVKM. V dropped 6 bases and J dropped 8 bases, with 16 bases sitting between them. This CDR3 reads CASSLNAGDGYTF. The CDR3 coding sequence is TGTGCCAGCAGCCTCAACGCAGGGGACGGCTACACCTTC.

As to this clone: Within the sample, other DNA sequences also encode this same CDR3. The rearrangement uses TRBV3-1 (or the pseudogene TRBV3-2) and TRBJ1-1; D is ambiguous. CDR1 and CDR2 (germline): LGHDT, YNNKEL (reference sequence). The ends were cut back, 6 bases at V and 1 base at J, with 9 bases in the middle. The CDR3 covers 13 residues. The CDR3 nucleotides are TGTGCCAGCAGTCAAACCAGGAACACTGAAGCTTTCTTT. Its translation is CASSQTRNTEAFF.

In its sample, this clone was seen once. CDR3 loop: CAIRQLGGYNEQFF. CDR3 coding DNA: TGTGCCATCAGACAGTTGGGGGGTTACAATGAGCAGTTCTTC. V usage is TRBV10-3 and J usage is TRBJ2-1, with D possibly matching TRBD2 (6 bases). There are 14 residues in the CDR3. Per germline, CDR1 ENHRY and CDR2 SYGVKD. The V end was cut by 6 bases, the J end by 4 bases, with 13 bases between.

The gene calls are TRBV7-6 and TRBJ1-6; possibly TRBD1 for D (5 bases). V was cut by 5 bases and J by 6 bases, with 14 bases left in between. The CDR3 has 15 amino acids. Germline V gives CDR1 SGHVS, CDR2 FNYEAQ. CDR3 amino acids: CASSDSQDGNSPLHF. DNA for the CDR3: TGTGCCAGCAGCGACTCACAGGACGGTAATTCACCCCTCCACTTT.

This sequence joins TRBV2 and TRBJ2-1; perhaps TRBD1 as D (5 bases). Germline CDR1 reads SNHLY; CDR2 reads FYNNEI. Between the trimmed V and J ends, which lost 8 bases and 4 bases, there was a span of 12 bases. The CDR3 consists of 13 residues. In DNA, the CDR3 is TGTGCCAGCCAGGAACAGGAGTACAATGAGCAGTTCTTC. It codes for CASQEQEYNEQFF.

V and J are TRBV27 and TRBJ2-7, with D possibly matching TRBD1 (7 bases). V gave up 6 bases and J gave up 2 bases, with 11 bases separating them. CDR1 is MNHEY and CDR2 is SMNVEV in the germline V gene (reference sequence). The CDR3 is made up of 13 amino acids. CDR3 nucleotides: TGTGCCAGCAGCTCAGGGGGGCCCTACGAGCAGTACTTC. Amino acid sequence: CASSSGGPYEQYF.

J is TRBJ1-5 and V is TRBV7-8, with D perhaps matching TRBD1 (6 bases). Germline CDR1 and CDR2: SGHVS and FQNEAQ. Trimming shortened V by 2 bases and J by 3 bases, and 11 bases separated the two germline ends. The CDR3 loop spans 15 amino acids. The CDR3 DNA sequence: TGTGCCAGCAGCTTATCGGGGACATCCAATCAGCCCCAGCATTTT. This encodes CASSLSGTSNQPQHF.

This clone was counted a single time. The chain uses TRBV4-1 and TRBJ2-2; possibly TRBD1 for D (5 bases). The CDR3 spans 15 residues. Trimming removed 4 bases from V and 5 bases from J, with 14 bases in between. The germline CDR1 and CDR2 sequences are MGHRA and YSYEKL. The CDR3 nucleotides are TGCGCCAGCAGCCGTGACAGCAAGGGTACCGGGGAGCTGTTTTTT. Its protein product is CASSRDSKGTGELFF.

The rearrangement links TRBV25-1 to TRBJ2-2; 10 bases match TRBD2. The CDR3 contains 16 residues. Germline-derived CDR1 and CDR2 are MGHDK and SYGVNS. The V and J ends lost 4 bases and 5 bases, in that order; junction bases with no gene match: 7. CDR3 sequence reads: CASSAASGRRTGELFF. The CDR3 DNA follows: TGTGCCAGCAGTGCAGCTAGCGGGAGAAGAACCGGGGAGCTGTTTTTT.

This clone was recorded at least ten times. This chain links TRBV29-1 with TRBJ2-1, with TRBD2 identical over 12 bases. The germline V gene encodes CDR1 SQVTM and CDR2 ANQGSEA. V shed 3 bases and J 5 bases; nucleotides not matched to a gene: 17. The CDR3 contains 19 residues. The CDR3 bases are TGCAGCGTTGAGGGGCCTAGCGGGAGGGCCATATCTATAGACAATGAGCAGTTCTTC. Its protein is CSVEGPSGRAISIDNEQFF.

This rearrangement joins TRBV7-2 to TRBJ1-1; 8 nucleotides match TRBD1. The CDR3 spans 16 residues. The junction had 10 bases not matched to a gene; V was cut back by 2 bases and J by 5 bases. CDR1 and CDR2 (germline): SGHTA, FQGNSA. The CDR3 loop reads CASSLRSGGIATEAFF. The CDR3 DNA follows: TGTGCCAGCAGCTTACGGTCAGGGGGCATTGCGACTGAAGCTTTCTTT.

The chain links TRBV9 to TRBJ2-5; 15 nucleotides match TRBD2. Trimming removed 3 bases from V and 2 bases from J; junction bases left unmatched: 2. In germline, CDR1 is SGDLS, CDR2 YYNGEE. The CDR3 spans 16 residues. CDR3 protein: CASSAGTSGGQETQYF. The CDR3, as DNA: TGTGCCAGCAGCGCCGGGACTAGCGGGGGGCAAGAGACCCAGTACTTC.

This clone has a single count. The V call is TRBV28, the J call TRBJ1-4; TRBD1 agrees at 8 bases. Germline V gives CDR1 MDHEN, CDR2 SYDVKM. The CDR3 is 13 amino acids. Trimming took 8 bases from V and 8 from J; bases not matched to a gene: 7. For the CDR3, the DNA is TGTGCCAGCGACGGACAGGGTGGAGAAAAACTGTTTTTT. It yields the protein CASDGQGGEKLFF.

This chain connects TRBV6-2 or TRBV6-3 to TRBJ2-1; 7 nucleotides agree with TRBD1. The CDR3 totals 14 residues. V trimming: 5 bases; J trimming: 7 bases; junction bases outside the gene matches: 8. Germline loops: CDR1 MNHEY, CDR2 SVGEGT. This chain's CDR3 is CASSLPPGGNEQFF. In nucleotides, the CDR3 is TGTGCCAGCAGTCTCCCCCCAGGGGGTAATGAGCAGTTCTTC.

The chain has TRBV14 and TRBJ2-1, with 11 nucleotides matching TRBD2. CDR1 and CDR2 from the germline V gene are SGHDN and FVKESK. Unmatched junction bases numbered 8, after V lost 5 bases and J lost 8 bases. There are 15 residues in the CDR3. CDR3 in amino acids: CASSASGRLVYEQFF. Written as DNA, the CDR3 is TGTGCCAGCAGCGCTAGCGGGAGGTTGGTCTATGAGCAGTTCTTC.